This TCR beta chain was identified in a study of response to subunit inactivated influenza vaccine. CDR3 length equals 13 residues. Between the trimmed V and J ends, which lost 7 bases and 3 bases, there was a span of 14 bases. CDR1 and CDR2 from the germline V gene are SGDLS and YYNGEE. TCRdb reanalysed the RT-PCR reads using MiXCR and keeps one entry per CDR3 protein. Among just under 550,000 distinct CDR3 sequences listed, under 25% were seen once. The table lists this clonotype with a few counts. In addition, the sample was reused for a study of T cells expressing NK-cell markers. That study reports: A 5'RACE template switching approach incorporating UMIs was used to make TCR beta cDNA. Obtained from sorted CD3+CD56+NKG2C+, CD3+CD56+NKG2C- and CD3+CD56-NKG2C+ T cells were the TCR beta repertoires. Among the eight sequenced donors, seven tested HCMV-seropositive and one tested seronegative. Sorting in several experiments was restricted by an anti-gamma-delta TCR antibody to alpha-beta TCR T cells. Researchers report these clonotypes also headed the CD3+CD56-NKG2C+ fraction in several donors.

The sequencing here drew on CD4+ T cells sorted from PBMCs, taken 11 to 12 days after vaccination. V usage is TRBV9 and J usage is TRBJ2-7; D might be TRBD2 (6 bases). The TCR originated in a man aged 45-60 years who received an inactivated influenza vaccine. The CDR3 loop reads CASSRGGLYEQYF. CDR3 DNA sequence: TGTGCCAGCTCGAGAGGAGGGCTCTACGAGCAGTACTTC.